Each of the 17 T cell receptor beta chains below was sequenced from the same sample in a study of CD8+CD57+ T cells in acquired aplastic anemia. Only patients with CD8+CD57+ cell expansion on flow cytometry were chosen for sequencing. Genomic DNA acted as the template from which TCR beta VDJ combination and CDR3 sequence profiling were carried out. TCRdb re-called the reads through MiXCR, storing one row per CDR3 protein. The sample lists fewer than 300,000 distinct CDR3 sequences; 82% were seen once. The sequenced sample consisted of sorted CD4+, CD8+, or CD8+CD57+ T cells (not recorded which) from PBMCs. The receptors were sampled from a human donor with aplastic anemia.

This clonotype was recorded a few times. The J gene is TRBJ2-2, the V gene TRBV29-1; D gene ambiguous. The germline CDR1 and CDR2 sequences are SQVTM and ANQGSEA. This CDR3 comprises 14 residues. The germline V and J ends were trimmed by 3 bases and 5 bases, with 13 bases remaining between them. The CDR3: CSVERTGGTGELFF. The CDR3, as DNA: TGCAGCGTTGAGCGGACGGGTGGGACCGGGGAGCTGTTTTTT.

Note on this clonotype: The DNA is left out, because the CDR3 cannot be placed on it with certainty; the CDR3 is given as TCRdb lists it. The V gene is TRBV7-8, the J gene TRBJ2-3; TRBD1, the table's D call, was not compared with the DNA. Germline loops: CDR1 SGHVS, CDR2 FQNEAQ. The CDR3 adds up to 14 amino acids, both ends counted. Here the CDR3 reads CASSFARGATAQSF.

The chain employs TRBV19 and TRBJ1-4; D is unclear. From germline, CDR1 is LNHDA and CDR2 SQIVND (reference sequence). V lost 1 base and J lost 7, with 10 bases in between. This CDR3 region has 14 residues. The DNA for the CDR3 is TGTGCCAGTAGTATAGCGGGGTTGGGTGAAAAACTGTTTTTT. It codes for CASSIAGLGEKLFF.

This clonotype was counted once. This chain joins TRBV9 and TRBJ1-4; 7 bases fit TRBD1. The V gene end was trimmed by 3 bases and the J gene end by 15 bases; junction bases not matched to a gene: 17. Germline V gene data show CDR1 as SGDLS and CDR2 as YYNGEE. The CDR3 loop spans 15 amino acids. This CDR3 is CASSAGDRQGGNMFF. In DNA form, the CDR3 reads TGTGCCAGCAGCGCGGGGGACCGACAGGGAGGAAACATGTTTTTT.

Turning to this clonotype: Being one base from a much bigger clone, this may be a read error. This CDR3 fails to terminate in the conserved phenylalanine or tryptophan, so it likely reflects a read error. The limits of the CDR3 on the DNA are not certain, so only TCRdb's listed CDR3 is given. The chain links TRBV9 to TRBJ2-3. The length of the CDR3 is 13 amino acids, counting both ends. Per germline, CDR1 SGDLS and CDR2 YYNGEE. The CDR3 loop reads CASGDGSDTQYFV.

V is TRBV11-1 and J is TRBJ1-2; 8 bases are shared with TRBD1. The germline V gene has CDR1 SGHAT and CDR2 FQDESV (reference sequence). The J segment lost 4 bases and the V segment lost 1 base, leaving 8 bases of the junction unmatched. CDR3 length: 16 residues. CDR3 sequence reads: CASSLVPGGSVYGYTF. The CDR3 region has the DNA TGTGCCAGCAGCTTAGTCCCAGGGGGCTCGGTCTATGGCTACACCTTC.

V gene TRBV2 combines with J gene TRBJ1-1, with no clear D. In germline, CDR1 is SNHLY, CDR2 FYNNEI. V shed 8 bases and J shed 5 bases, with 9 bases lying between them. The CDR3 is 11 amino acids. The CDR3 nucleotides are TGTGCCAGCGGCTTGGGGACTGAAGCTTTCTTT. Translating it yields CASGLGTEAFF.

The rearrangement links TRBV7-9 to TRBJ1-6; TRBD1 might be the D (5 bases). This CDR3 spans 16 amino acids. Trimming took 3 bases from V and 16 from J, leaving 25 bases between them. Germline CDR1 reads SEHNR; CDR2 reads FQNEAQ (reference sequence). CDR3 amino acids: CASSFQRSGGNSELHF. The CDR3 bases are TGTGCCAGCAGCTTTCAAAGAAGCGGGGGGAATTCAGAGCTCCACTTT.

Of note for this clonotype: At one boundary the junction diverges from the germline segment, which might be a read error. The chain is built from TRBV2 and TRBJ2-7; D is uncertain. CDR1 is SNHLY, CDR2 FYNNEI, per germline. CDR3 length equals 14 residues. CDR3 coding DNA: TGTGCCAGCAGTGCGGAGCTCAGAGGTTACAAGCAGCACTTC. Protein: CASSAELRGYKQHF. Full variable domain (outside the CDR3, taken from reference TRBV2 and TRBJ2-7): EPEVTQTPSHQVTQMGQEVILRCVPISNHLYFYWYRQILGQKVEFLVSFYNNEISEKSEIFDDQFSVERPDGSNFTLKIRSTKLEDSAMYFCASSAELRGYKQHFGPGTRLTVT.

The chain carries TRBV7-2 and TRBJ2-3; 7 bases fit TRBD2. In germline, CDR1 is SGHTA, CDR2 FQGNSA. This CDR3 comprises 15 residues. V shed 0 bases and J 5 bases; nucleotides not matched to a gene: 5. The CDR3, as DNA: TGTGCCAGCAGCTTAGCCCAGGCTAGCGGAGATACGCAGTATTTT. Translating it yields CASSLAQASGDTQYF.

The gene calls are TRBV9 and TRBJ1-1; D not certain. Deletions cut 4 bases from V and 12 bases from J, with 25 bases between. CDR3 size: 15 residues. Looked up from germline, CDR1 is SGDLS and CDR2 is YYNGEE. The CDR3 sequence: CASSLDRTSRNQPFF. DNA of the CDR3: TGTGCCAGCAGCTTAGATCGGACCAGCCGCAATCAGCCTTTCTTT.

The chain combines TRBV7-2 with TRBJ1-2, with 9 nucleotides matching TRBD1. The CDR3 has 15 amino acids. The V gene's germline CDR1 is SGHTA and CDR2 FQGNSA. Trimming cost V 2 bases and J 5 bases; bases outside gene matches: 6. CDR3 sequence (DNA): TGTGCCAGCAGCTTAACAGGGGGCGCCAAATATGGCTACACCTTC. The encoded protein is CASSLTGGAKYGYTF. Combining the CDR3 with reference TRBV7-2 and TRBJ1-2 gives the whole variable domain GAGVSQSPSNKVTEKGKDVELRCDPISGHTALYWYRQSLGQGLEFLIYFQGNSAPDKSGLPSDRFSAERTGGSVSTLTIQRTQQEDSAVYLCASSLTGGAKYGYTFGSGTRLTVV.

The chain joins TRBV7-3 to TRBJ2-6; tentatively, D is TRBD2 (7 bases). CDR3 length equals 17 residues. Germline values: CDR1 SGHTA, CDR2 FQGTGA. V dropped 5 bases and J dropped 13 bases, with 27 bases sitting between them. CDR3 in amino acids: CASSLGRVAYREQVLTF. DNA of the CDR3: TGTGCCAGCAGCCTAGGGAGGGTCGCCTACAGGGAGCAGGTCCTGACTTTC.

In the case of this clonotype: Germline and junction disagree at one end, which may indicate a read error. The chain joins TRBV2 to TRBJ2-3; 10 bases are a match to TRBD2. The CDR3 spans 13 residues. In germline, CDR1 is SNHLY, CDR2 FYNNEI. The CDR3 here is CASRSSGGDPQYF. The DNA for the CDR3 is TGTGCCAGCAGGTCTAGCGGGGGAGATCCGCAGTATTTT. Full variable domain (rest looked up from reference TRBV2 and TRBJ2-3): EPEVTQTPSHQVTQMGQEVILRCVPISNHLYFYWYRQILGQKVEFLVSFYNNEISEKSEIFDDQFSVERPDGSNFTLKIRSTKLEDSAMYFCASRSSGGDPQYFGPGTRLTVL.

The chain uses TRBV7-9 and TRBJ2-2; 10 bases line up with TRBD1. The germline V gene encodes CDR1 SEHNR and CDR2 FQNEAQ (reference sequence). J was trimmed by 15 bases and V by 11 bases; bases with no gene match: 21. The CDR3 length is 15 residues. The CDR3 is CAGQGDRETQGDVFF. The CDR3 DNA reads TGTGCCGGACAGGGGGATAGGGAGACCCAGGGCGACGTGTTTTTT. Using reference TRBV7-9 and TRBJ2-2 for the parts outside the CDR3, the full variable domain is DTGVSQNPRHKITKRGQNVTFRCDPISEHNRLYWYRQTLGQGPEFLTYFQNEAQLEKSRLLSDRFSAERPKGSFSTLEIQRTEQGDSAMYLCAGQGDRETQGDVFFGEGSRLTVL.

The table lists this clonotype with many counts. The chain carries TRBV7-9 and TRBJ2-3; tentatively, D is TRBD2 (6 bases). In germline, CDR1 is SEHNR, CDR2 FQNEAQ (reference sequence). Trimming cost V 0 bases and J 9 bases, with 13 bases left between them. This CDR3 has 14 residues. The CDR3 nucleotides are TGTGCCAGCAGCTTAGCGGGAGGTCACGGGACGCAGTATTTT. Residues: CASSLAGGHGTQYF.

CDR3 amino acids: CASNLDVETQYF. DNA for the CDR3: TGTGCCAGCAATTTAGATGTAGAGACCCAGTACTTC. The rearrangement links TRBV11-1 to TRBJ2-5; no definite D call. This CDR3 is built from 12 residues. Germline values: CDR1 SGHAT, CDR2 FQDESV (reference sequence). Trimming stripped 7 bases from V and 4 bases from J, with 10 bases between.